This TCR beta chain was recovered during a study of regulatory T cells in long-lasting Graves disease. Unmatched junction bases numbered 14, after V lost 3 bases and J lost 8 bases. The CDR3 is made up of 17 amino acids. Germline assignment: CDR1 MDHEN and CDR2 SYDVKM. For this clonotype: The target antigen is unknown.

Time point denoted: persistent/refractory GD, antithyroid drugs over 5 years with positive TRAb. From PBMCs, RNA was extracted and then used to make the TCR library. Library construction for TCR beta used iRepertoire HTBI primers and Arm-PCR of CDR3 regions. One entry per CDR3 protein, called by TCRdb with MiXCR from the multiplex PCR reads. The sample lists around 510,000 distinct CDR3 sequences; under 25% were seen once. Study findings and constraints: Persistent-disease Graves' patients showed less TCR diversity than new cases. The study found TRBV28, TRBJ1-2 and TRBJ2-5 favored in persistent disease. Shared public clonotypes totalled about 2,700 in persistent patients, compared with around 930 in new patients.

The starting material was peripheral blood mononuclear cells (PBMCs), obtained when the disease was refractory, from a patient treated with antithyroid drugs. The clonotype comes from a female donor with Graves disease. This chain joins TRBV28 and TRBJ2-4; TRBD2 agrees at 9 bases. CDR3 nucleotide sequence: TGTGCCAGCAGTTTCTCACTAGCGGGCCCGGCGGGGGACATTCAGTACTTC. Amino acids: CASSFSLAGPAGDIQYF.